Listed here is a single T cell receptor (beta chain). This specimen comes from a study of T cell changes during pregnancy in multiple sclerosis. Germline trimming cut 0 bases from V and 5 bases from J; bases unmatched to any gene: 14. CDR1 LGHNA and CDR2 YNFKEQ come from the germline V gene. The CDR3 covers 18 residues. Clones were read by immunoSEQ multiplex PCR, and TCRdb kept only the in-frame ones, dropping some. The data show about 50,000 clones, 90% to 95% seen once. V usage is TRBV4-2 and J usage is TRBJ1-1, with TRBD1 matching over 8 bases. This sequence originates from a female donor with multiple sclerosis, enrolled in a pregnancy study. This sample comprised CD4+ T cells from peripheral blood mononuclear cells, obtained before pregnancy. CDR3 sequence reads: CASSQDWATGADWTEAFF. The CDR3 DNA reads TGTGCCAGCAGCCAAGACTGGGCGACAGGGGCGGACTGGACTGAAGCTTTCTTT.